This T cell receptor beta chain was recovered during a study of identical twins (TCRdb year 2016). Notes on the research overall: To test whether fetal clonotypes persist, this study deep-sequenced TCR alpha and beta repertoires from monozygotic twins, from unrelated adults of various ages, and from cord blood. Replicate twin experiments were performed at different times using different library preparation protocols to rule out contamination.

All donors were healthy Caucasians. As regards this clonotype: It has no known antigen specificity. No base quality values were provided; no much bigger clone lies one nucleotide off.

Study-wide conclusions, independent of this receptor: Invariant T cells such as MAIT and iNKT could partly confound zero-insertion analyses, though diverse VJ usage argued against this for most clonotypes. Abundant cord blood beta clonotypes had fewer insertions, young adult naive repertoires showed a similar but weaker trend, and memory repertoires showed no such trend. Because the same donors could not be followed over many years, the conclusions relied on cross-sectional statistical analysis. Compared with coincidental sharing between unrelated individuals, out-of-frame TCR alpha sequences shared between twins had an excess of sequences with low generation probability. In beta out-of-frame sequences, excess twin sharing was weaker, because having fewer shared sequences lowered the signal-to-noise ratio. Recombination models systematically underestimated out-of-frame TCR alpha sharing in monozygotic twins but agreed with sharing between unrelated individuals.

For CDR1 and CDR2, the germline V gene lists MDHEN and SYDVKM. Including the terminal cysteine and phenylalanine, the CDR3 comprises 21 residues. The sequence is cut down to CDR3 DNA, 63 bases in frame from base 1. The receptor library was made with 5' RACE. The sequencer listed for this sample is Illumina HiSeq 2000. A universal primer binding site was introduced by template switching, and a unique molecular identifier was present in the final cDNA, enabling accurate counting of TCR cDNA molecules. Specific primers in the conserved constant-segment region were used to synthesize first-strand cDNA for the TCR alpha and beta chains. Each cDNA library was double barcoded, with a SMART-Mk sample barcode plus Illumina barcodes, to control for contamination. TruSeq adapter sequences and Illumina sample barcodes were added in two successive PCR steps. TCR alpha and beta cDNA libraries were sequenced on the Illumina HiSeq platform with custom primers. In the authors' own workflow: Unique molecular identifiers were extracted from raw reads with MiGEC, and CDR3 positions were determined with MiXCR. Recombination models were inferred per individual with the repgenHMM and IGoR tools using an EM algorithm. Shared clonotypes were analyzed with the tcR package in R, and sharing was normalized by the product of cloneset sizes. Out-of-frame nonproductive sequences were analyzed to study raw recombination free of thymic and clonal selection effects. The public reads were quality trimmed at Q25 with fastp and then assembled into clones with MiXCR by TCRdb, keeping productive beta chains. For every CDR3 protein sequence, its rows merge into one entry that carries the most common genes and DNA. These V and J calls originate from TCRdb's pipeline instead of the authors' own analysis. The sample table lists roughly 1,500,000 distinct CDR3 sequences, around a third of them with a count of one. Under 0.35% of the sample lies in the top ten.

The receptor chain draws on TRBV28 and TRBJ2-1; there is no confident call for the D gene. The J call may be wrong; the DNA end is better matched by TRBJ2-7. The source is a newborn girl in good health. The source material was cord blood. The sequenced DNA: TGTGCCAGCAGTTTAGGTGGGCTTTTATGGTACTATAGTGTCTCCTACAATGAGCAGTACTTC. Its coded protein is CASSLGGLLWYYSVSYNEQYF.